This TCR beta chain derives from a study of Ad26.COV2.S vaccination and SARS-CoV-2 variants. Study overall: The vaccine Ad26.COV2.S was put into the muscle once, or twice with 56 days between. Findings of the study overall: Those who received vaccine or placebo ended up with similar non-spike TCR breadth. The authors reported substantial breadth in spike-specific CD8+ and CD4+ T cell responses after vaccination.

Noted treatment: some 20 received Ad26.COV2.S at low or high dose, single or two shots; about 5 received placebo; per-sample allocation not given. Day 63 following the first vaccine or placebo injection was when the samples were taken. Notes on this clone: The antigen remains unidentified.

This CDR3 region has 14 residues. The protocol was immunoSEQ multiplex PCR, while the TCRdb copy is restricted to in-frame clones and leaves out a portion. The table lists some 520,000 clones, about 83% of them singletons. The material was peripheral blood, obtained in a trial of Ad26.COV2.S vaccine versus placebo. This rearrangement joins TRBV21-1 to TRBJ2-2; the table's D call, TRBD2, was not checked against the DNA. TRBV21-1 is a listed pseudogene. The sequence came from a person aged 18 to 65 who received the Ad26.COV2.S COVID-19 vaccine or a placebo. CDR3 DNA sequence: TGTGCCAGCAGCCTCCGCAGAGGAATCGGGGAGCTGTTTTTT. Residues: CASSLRRGIGELFF.